This TCR beta chain was sequenced in a study of cytomegalovirus exposure and HLA in healthy donors. Study as a whole: Roughly 180 million T cells yielded 120 million or so unique TCR beta sequences, as an earlier analysis found. General observations from the study: The study labeled roughly 160 TCR beta chains cytomegalovirus-associated.

Vbeta (60) and Jbeta (13) primers were used in the PCR. Assay used: immunoSEQ multiplex PCR; TCRdb lists only in-frame clones, some missing. The sample records about 150,000 clones, roughly three quarters being singletons. Germline V lookup: CDR1 LNHDA, CDR2 SQIVND (reference sequence). This CDR3 is built from 14 residues. The trim removed 8 bases at V and 0 bases at J, leaving 3 bases unmatched. In regard to this clone: The antigen remains undetermined.

The specimen was PBMCs. The gene calls are TRBV19 and TRBJ2-7; 11 bases are a match to TRBD1. The TCR originated in a male donor in good health and CMV-seronegative. CDR3 amino acids: CASGQGAHSYEQYF. In nucleotides, the CDR3 is TGTGCCAGTGGACAGGGGGCCCACTCCTACGAGCAGTACTTC. Full variable domain (remainder filled in from reference TRBV19 and TRBJ2-7): DGGITQSPKYLFRKEGQNVTLSCEQNLNHDAMYWYRQDPGQGLRLIYYSQIVNDFQKGDIAEGYSVSREKKESFPLTVTSAQKNPTAFYLCASGQGAHSYEQYFGPGTRLTVT.